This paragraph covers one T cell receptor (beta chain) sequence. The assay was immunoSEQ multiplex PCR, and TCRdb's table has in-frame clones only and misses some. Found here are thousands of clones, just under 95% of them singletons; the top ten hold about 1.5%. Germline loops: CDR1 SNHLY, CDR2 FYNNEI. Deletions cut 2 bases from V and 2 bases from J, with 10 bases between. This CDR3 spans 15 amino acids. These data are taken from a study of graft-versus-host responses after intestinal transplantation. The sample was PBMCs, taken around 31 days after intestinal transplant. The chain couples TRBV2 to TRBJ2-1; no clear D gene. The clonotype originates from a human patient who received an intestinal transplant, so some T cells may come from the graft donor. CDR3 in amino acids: CASSESLNPYNEQFF. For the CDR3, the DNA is TGTGCCAGCAGTGAATCCCTGAACCCCTACAATGAGCAGTTCTTC. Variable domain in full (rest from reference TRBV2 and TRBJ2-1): EPEVTQTPSHQVTQMGQEVILRCVPISNHLYFYWYRQILGQKVEFLVSFYNNEISEKSEIFDDQFSVERPDGSNFTLKIRSTKLEDSAMYFCASSESLNPYNEQFFGPGTRLTVL.